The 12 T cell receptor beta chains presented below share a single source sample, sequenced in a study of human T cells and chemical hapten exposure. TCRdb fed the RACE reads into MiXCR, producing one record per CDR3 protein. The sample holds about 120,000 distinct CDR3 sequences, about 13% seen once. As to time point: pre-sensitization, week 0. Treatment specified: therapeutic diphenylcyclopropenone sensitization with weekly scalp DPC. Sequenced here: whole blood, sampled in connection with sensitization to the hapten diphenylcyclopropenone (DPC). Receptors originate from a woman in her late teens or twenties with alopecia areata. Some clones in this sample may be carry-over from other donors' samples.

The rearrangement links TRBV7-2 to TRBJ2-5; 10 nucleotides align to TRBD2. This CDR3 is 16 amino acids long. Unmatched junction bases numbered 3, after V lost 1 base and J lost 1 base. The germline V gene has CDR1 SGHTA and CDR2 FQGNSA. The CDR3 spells CASSLGSSGGQETQYF. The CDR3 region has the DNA TGTGCCAGCAGCTTAGGTTCTAGCGGGGGCCAAGAGACCCAGTACTTC.

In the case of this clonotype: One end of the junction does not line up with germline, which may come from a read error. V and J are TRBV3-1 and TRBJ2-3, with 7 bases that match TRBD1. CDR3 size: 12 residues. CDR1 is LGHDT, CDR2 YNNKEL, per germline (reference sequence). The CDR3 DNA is TGTGCCAGCAGCCAGGGGACAGAAACGCAGTATTTT. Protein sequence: CASSQGTETQYF.

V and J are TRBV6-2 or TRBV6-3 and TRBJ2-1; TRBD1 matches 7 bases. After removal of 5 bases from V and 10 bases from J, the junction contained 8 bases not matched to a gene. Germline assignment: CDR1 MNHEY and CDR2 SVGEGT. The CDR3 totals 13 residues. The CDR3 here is CASSTNRGGEQFF. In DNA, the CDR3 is TGTGCCAGCAGTACGAACAGGGGCGGCGAGCAGTTCTTC.

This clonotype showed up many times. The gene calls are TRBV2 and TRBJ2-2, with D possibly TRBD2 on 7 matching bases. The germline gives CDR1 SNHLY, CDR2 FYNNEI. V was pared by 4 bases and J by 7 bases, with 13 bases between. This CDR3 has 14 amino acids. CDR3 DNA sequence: TGTGCCAGCAGTGTCTCGGGGGGCAGCGGGGAGCTGTTTTTT. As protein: CASSVSGGSGELFF.

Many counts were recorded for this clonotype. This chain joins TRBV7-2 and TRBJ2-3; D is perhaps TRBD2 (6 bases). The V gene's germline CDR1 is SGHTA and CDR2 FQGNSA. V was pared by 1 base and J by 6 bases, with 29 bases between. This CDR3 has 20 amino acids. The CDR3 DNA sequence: TGTGCCAGCAGCTTAGTTCGTAGAGGCTTTACTAGCATTAACACGGATACGCAGTATTTT. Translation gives CASSLVRRGFTSINTDTQYF.

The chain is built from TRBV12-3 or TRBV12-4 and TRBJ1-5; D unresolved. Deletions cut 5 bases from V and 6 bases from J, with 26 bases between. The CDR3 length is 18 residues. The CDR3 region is CASSPQFQEGALSQPQHF. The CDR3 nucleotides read TGTGCCAGCAGTCCCCAGTTCCAGGAGGGAGCCCTTAGTCAGCCCCAGCATTTT.

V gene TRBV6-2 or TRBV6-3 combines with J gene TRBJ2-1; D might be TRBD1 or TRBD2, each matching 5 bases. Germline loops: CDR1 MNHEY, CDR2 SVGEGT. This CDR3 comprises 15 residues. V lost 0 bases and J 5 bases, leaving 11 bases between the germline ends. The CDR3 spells CASSYSGTQNNEQFF. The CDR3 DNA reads TGTGCCAGCAGTTACTCCGGGACGCAAAACAATGAGCAGTTCTTC.

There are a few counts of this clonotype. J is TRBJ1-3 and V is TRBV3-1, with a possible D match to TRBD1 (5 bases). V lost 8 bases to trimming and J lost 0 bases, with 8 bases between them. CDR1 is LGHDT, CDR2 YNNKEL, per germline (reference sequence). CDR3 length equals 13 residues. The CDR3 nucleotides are TGTGCCAGCTGGGGCAACTCTGGAAACACCATATATTTT. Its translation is CASWGNSGNTIYF.

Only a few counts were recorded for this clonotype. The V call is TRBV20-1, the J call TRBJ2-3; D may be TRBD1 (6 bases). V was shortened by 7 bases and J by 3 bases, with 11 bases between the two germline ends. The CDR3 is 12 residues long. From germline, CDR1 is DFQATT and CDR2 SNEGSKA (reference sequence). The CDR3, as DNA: TGCAGTGGGCAGGGGTGGACAGATACGCAGTATTTT. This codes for CSGQGWTDTQYF.

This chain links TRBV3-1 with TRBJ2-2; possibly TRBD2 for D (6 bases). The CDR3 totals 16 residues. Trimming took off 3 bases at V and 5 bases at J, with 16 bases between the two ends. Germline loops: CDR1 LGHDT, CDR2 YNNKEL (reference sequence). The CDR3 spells CASSHPARRGTGELFF. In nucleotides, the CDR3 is TGTGCCAGCAGCCACCCTGCCCGGCGGGGAACCGGGGAGCTGTTTTTT.

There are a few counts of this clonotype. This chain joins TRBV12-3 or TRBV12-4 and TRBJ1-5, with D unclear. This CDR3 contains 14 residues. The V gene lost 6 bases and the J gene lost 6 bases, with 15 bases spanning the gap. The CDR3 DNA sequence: TGTGCCAGCAGCCAGTGGACCGCCAGTCAGCCCCAGCATTTT. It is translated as CASSQWTASQPQHF.

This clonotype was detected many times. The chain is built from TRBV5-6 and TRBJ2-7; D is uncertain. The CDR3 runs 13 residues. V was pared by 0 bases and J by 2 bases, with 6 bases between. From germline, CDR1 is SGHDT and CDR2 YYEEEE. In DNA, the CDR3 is TGTGCCAGCAGCTTGGCCGTAACCTACGAGCAGTACTTC. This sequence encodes CASSLAVTYEQYF.